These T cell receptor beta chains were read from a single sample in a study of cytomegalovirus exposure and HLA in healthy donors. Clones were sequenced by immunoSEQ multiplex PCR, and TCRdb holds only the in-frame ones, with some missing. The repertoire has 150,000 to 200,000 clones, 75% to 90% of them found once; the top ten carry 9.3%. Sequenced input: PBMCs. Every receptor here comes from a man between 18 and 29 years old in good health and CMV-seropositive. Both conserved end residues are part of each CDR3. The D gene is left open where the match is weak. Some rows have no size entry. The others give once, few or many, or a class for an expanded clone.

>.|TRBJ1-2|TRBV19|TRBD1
CASSIGGQGALGYTF
TGTGCCAGTAGTATTGGGGGGCAGGGGGCTCTTGGCTACACCTTC
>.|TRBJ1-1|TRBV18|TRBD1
CASSPDAGGTEAFF
TGTGCCAGCTCACCAGATGCAGGGGGCACTGAAGCTTTCTTT
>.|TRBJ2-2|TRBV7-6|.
CASTLEMNTGELFF
TGTGCCAGTACACTAGAGATGAACACCGGGGAGCTGTTTTTT
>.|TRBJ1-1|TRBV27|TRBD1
CASGRTGGTEAFF
TGTGCCAGCGGACGGACAGGGGGCACTGAAGCTTTCTTT
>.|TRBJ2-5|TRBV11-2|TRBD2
CASSLFLAGSRARETQYF
TGTGCCAGCAGCTTATTCCTAGCGGGGTCCCGAGCCAGGGAGACCCAGTACTTC
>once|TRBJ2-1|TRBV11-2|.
CASSTHAWGDSYNEQFF
TGTGCCAGCAGCACCCACGCCTGGGGAGACTCCTACAATGAGCAGTTCTTC
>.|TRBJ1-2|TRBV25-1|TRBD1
CASRPPGQGFFGYGYTF
TGTGCCAGCAGGCCTCCGGGACAGGGCTTCTTTGGCTATGGCTACACCTTC
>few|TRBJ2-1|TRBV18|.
CASSPLDQIYNEQFF
TGTGCCAGCTCACCACTAGATCAAATTTACAATGAGCAGTTCTTC
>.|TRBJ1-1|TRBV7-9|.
CASSLSPQAFF
TGTGCCAGCAGCTTATCGCCTCAGGCTTTCTTT
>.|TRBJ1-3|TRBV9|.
CASSPKGGGVTGNTIYF
TGTGCCAGCAGTCCCAAGGGGGGGGGAGTGACTGGAAACACCATATATTTT
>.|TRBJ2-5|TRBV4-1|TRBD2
CASSHGYREAQYF
TGCGCCAGCAGCCACGGCTACCGGGAGGCCCAGTACTTC
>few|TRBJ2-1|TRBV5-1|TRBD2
CASSTGLAGISYNEQFF
TGCGCCAGCAGCACGGGACTAGCGGGAATTTCCTACAATGAGCAGTTCTTC
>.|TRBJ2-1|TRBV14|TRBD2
CASSQLFEAGAWENEQFF
TGTGCCAGCAGCCAACTCTTTGAAGCGGGGGCCTGGGAGAATGAGCAGTTCTTC
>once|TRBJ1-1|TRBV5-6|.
CASSPLGSTEAFF
TGTGCCAGCAGCCCCCTAGGGAGCACTGAAGCTTTCTTT
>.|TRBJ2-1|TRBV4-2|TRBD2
CASSLLAGGPPYNEQFF
TGTGCCAGCAGCTTACTAGCGGGGGGCCCCCCTTACAATGAGCAGTTCTTC
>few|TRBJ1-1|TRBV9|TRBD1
CASSVRQGSTEAFF
TGTGCCAGCAGCGTAAGACAGGGGAGCACTGAAGCTTTCTTT
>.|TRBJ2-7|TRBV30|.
CAWSVGTGPYEQYF
TGTGCCTGGAGTGTAGGTACAGGCCCCTACGAGCAGTACTTC
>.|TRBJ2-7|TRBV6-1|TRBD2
CASSGLSSSGGAYEQYF
TGTGCCAGCAGTGGGCTCTCTTCTAGCGGGGGGGCCTACGAGCAGTACTTC
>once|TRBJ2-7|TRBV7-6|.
CASSYGRGSSYEQYF
TGTGCCAGCAGCTACGGACGGGGGTCCTCCTACGAGCAGTACTTC
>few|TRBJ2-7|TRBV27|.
CASSLRPPGYEQYF
TGTGCCAGCAGTTTACGGCCCCCCGGGTACGAGCAGTACTTC
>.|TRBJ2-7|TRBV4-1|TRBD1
CASSQVLGTGLYEQYF
TGCGCCAGCAGCCAAGTTCTTGGGACAGGGTTGTACGAGCAGTACTTC
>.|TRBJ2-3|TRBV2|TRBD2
CASSETAGTADTQYF
TGTGCCAGCAGTGAAACAGCGGGGACGGCAGATACGCAGTATTTT
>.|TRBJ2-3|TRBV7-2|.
CASSLQGADTQYF
TGTGCCAGCAGCTTACAGGGTGCAGATACGCAGTATTTT
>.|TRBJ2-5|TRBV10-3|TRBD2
CAISYSGDEETQYF
TGTGCCATCAGTTATAGCGGGGACGAAGAGACCCAGTACTTC
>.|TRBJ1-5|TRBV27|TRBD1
CASRPQGQGMYSNQPQHF
TGTGCCAGCAGGCCGCAGGGACAGGGAATGTATAGCAATCAGCCCCAGCATTTT
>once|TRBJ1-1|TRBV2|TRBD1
CANLILDTGGEGTFF
TGTGCCAACTTGATCCTGGATACAGGGGGCGAGGGGACTTTCTTT
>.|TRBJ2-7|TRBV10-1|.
CASSAGPEGYEQYF
TGCGCCAGCAGCGCGGGACCCGAGGGCTACGAGCAGTACTTC
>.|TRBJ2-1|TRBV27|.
CAVGGGQFF
TGTGCCGTGGGGGGAGGACAGTTCTTC
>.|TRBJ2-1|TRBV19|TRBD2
CASSLWTSGGSYNEQFF
TGTGCCAGTAGTCTCTGGACTAGCGGGGGTTCCTACAATGAGCAGTTCTTC
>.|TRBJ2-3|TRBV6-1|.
CASSEAQFSDYTDTQYF
TGTGCCAGCAGTGAAGCGCAATTTTCAGATTACACAGATACGCAGTATTTT
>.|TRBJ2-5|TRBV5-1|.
CASSLKASTGVVMEGKETQYF
TGCGCCAGCAGCTTGAAGGCTAGTACAGGGGTGGTTATGGAGGGCAAGGAGACCCAGTACTTC
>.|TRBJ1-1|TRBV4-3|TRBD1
CASSQSGQVNTEAFF
TGCGCCAGCAGCCAGTCGGGACAGGTGAACACTGAAGCTTTCTTT
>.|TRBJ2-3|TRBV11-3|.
CASGLPNTDTQYF
TGTGCCAGCGGGCTACCCAACACAGATACGCAGTATTTT
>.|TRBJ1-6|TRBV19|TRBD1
CASSQRTGATYSPLHF
TGTGCCAGTAGTCAACGGACAGGGGCAACGTATTCACCCCTCCACTTT
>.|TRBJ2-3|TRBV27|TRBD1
CASSTGTGTSRDTQYF
TGTGCCAGCAGCACAGGGACAGGGACTTCAAGGGATACGCAGTATTTT
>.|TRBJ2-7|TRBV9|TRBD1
CASSVGQGIPYEQYF
TGTGCCAGCAGCGTGGGACAGGGGATCCCCTACGAGCAGTACTTC
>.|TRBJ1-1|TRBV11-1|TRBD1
CASSPQGMTPEAFF
TGTGCCAGCAGCCCACAGGGGATGACTCCTGAAGCTTTCTTT
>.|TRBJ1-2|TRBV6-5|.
CASSYSRVRDGYTF
TGTGCCAGCAGTTACTCGAGGGTTAGGGATGGCTACACCTTC
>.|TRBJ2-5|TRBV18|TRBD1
CASSHNGGQGAMETQYF
TGTGCCAGCTCACATAACGGTGGACAGGGGGCGATGGAGACCCAGTACTTC
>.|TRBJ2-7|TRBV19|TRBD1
CASSIGGQSSYEQYF
TGTGCCAGTAGTATAGGGGGACAGAGCTCCTACGAGCAGTACTTC
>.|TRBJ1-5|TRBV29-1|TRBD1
CSVERDRGRTRQPQHF
TGCAGCGTGGAAAGGGACAGGGGGCGGACCAGGCAGCCCCAGCATTTT
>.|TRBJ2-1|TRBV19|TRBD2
CATLAGGYNEQFF
TGTGCCACGTTAGCGGGGGGGTACAATGAGCAGTTCTTC
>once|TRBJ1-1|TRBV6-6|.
CASSYGGDLNTEAFF
TGTGCCAGCAGTTACGGGGGGGACCTGAACACTGAAGCTTTCTTT
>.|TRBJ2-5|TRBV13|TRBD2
CASSHRTSGEETQYF
TGTGCCAGCAGCCATAGGACTAGCGGGGAAGAGACCCAGTACTTC
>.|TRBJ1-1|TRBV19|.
CASSLTLAEAFF
TGTGCCAGTAGCTTGACATTAGCTGAAGCTTTCTTT
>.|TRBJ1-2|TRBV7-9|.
CASSFLGRGDYGYTF
TGTGCCAGCAGCTTTCTGGGGAGGGGAGACTATGGCTACACCTTC
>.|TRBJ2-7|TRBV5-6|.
CASSFSPYEQYF
TGTGCCAGCAGCTTTAGTCCCTACGAGCAGTACTTC
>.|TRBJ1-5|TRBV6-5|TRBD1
CASRLTGGNQPQHF
TGTGCCAGCAGACTGACAGGGGGCAATCAGCCCCAGCATTTT
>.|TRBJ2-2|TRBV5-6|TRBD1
CASSRTGITGELFF
TGTGCCAGCAGCCGGACAGGGATTACCGGGGAGCTGTTTTTT
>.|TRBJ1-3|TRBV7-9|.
CASSSRSVSGNTIYF
TGTGCCAGCAGCTCCCGGTCGGTCTCTGGAAACACCATATATTTT
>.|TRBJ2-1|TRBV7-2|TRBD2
CASSLALGTSGGEQFF
TGTGCCAGCAGCTTAGCGCTTGGGACTAGCGGGGGGGAGCAGTTCTTC
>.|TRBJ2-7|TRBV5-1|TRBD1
CASSPGTGSRGYSYEQYF
TGCGCCAGCAGCCCGGGGACAGGGTCGCGGGGCTACTCCTACGAGCAGTACTTC
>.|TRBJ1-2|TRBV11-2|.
CASSLGLTYGYTF
TGTGCCAGCAGCTTAGGGCTGACTTATGGCTACACCTTC
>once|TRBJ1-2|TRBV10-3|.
CAISVEVNYGYTF
TGTGCCATCAGTGTGGAGGTAAACTATGGCTACACCTTC
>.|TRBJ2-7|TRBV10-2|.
CASIRNTGEVTLYEQYF
TGCGCCAGCATTCGGAATACAGGGGAGGTTACTCTCTACGAGCAGTACTTC
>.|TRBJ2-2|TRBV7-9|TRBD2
CASSFSGGRTGELFF
TGTGCCAGCAGCTTCAGCGGGGGCCGGACCGGGGAGCTGTTTTTT
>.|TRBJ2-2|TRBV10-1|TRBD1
CASSPDRATGELFF
TGCGCCAGCAGTCCCGACAGGGCCACCGGGGAGCTGTTTTTT
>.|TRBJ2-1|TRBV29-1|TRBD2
CSVSSAGGLDEQFF
TGCAGCGTTTCCTCAGCGGGGGGGCTGGATGAGCAGTTCTTC
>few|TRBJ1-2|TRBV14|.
CASSQDSMYYGYTF
TGTGCCAGCAGCCAAGATTCCATGTACTATGGCTACACCTTC